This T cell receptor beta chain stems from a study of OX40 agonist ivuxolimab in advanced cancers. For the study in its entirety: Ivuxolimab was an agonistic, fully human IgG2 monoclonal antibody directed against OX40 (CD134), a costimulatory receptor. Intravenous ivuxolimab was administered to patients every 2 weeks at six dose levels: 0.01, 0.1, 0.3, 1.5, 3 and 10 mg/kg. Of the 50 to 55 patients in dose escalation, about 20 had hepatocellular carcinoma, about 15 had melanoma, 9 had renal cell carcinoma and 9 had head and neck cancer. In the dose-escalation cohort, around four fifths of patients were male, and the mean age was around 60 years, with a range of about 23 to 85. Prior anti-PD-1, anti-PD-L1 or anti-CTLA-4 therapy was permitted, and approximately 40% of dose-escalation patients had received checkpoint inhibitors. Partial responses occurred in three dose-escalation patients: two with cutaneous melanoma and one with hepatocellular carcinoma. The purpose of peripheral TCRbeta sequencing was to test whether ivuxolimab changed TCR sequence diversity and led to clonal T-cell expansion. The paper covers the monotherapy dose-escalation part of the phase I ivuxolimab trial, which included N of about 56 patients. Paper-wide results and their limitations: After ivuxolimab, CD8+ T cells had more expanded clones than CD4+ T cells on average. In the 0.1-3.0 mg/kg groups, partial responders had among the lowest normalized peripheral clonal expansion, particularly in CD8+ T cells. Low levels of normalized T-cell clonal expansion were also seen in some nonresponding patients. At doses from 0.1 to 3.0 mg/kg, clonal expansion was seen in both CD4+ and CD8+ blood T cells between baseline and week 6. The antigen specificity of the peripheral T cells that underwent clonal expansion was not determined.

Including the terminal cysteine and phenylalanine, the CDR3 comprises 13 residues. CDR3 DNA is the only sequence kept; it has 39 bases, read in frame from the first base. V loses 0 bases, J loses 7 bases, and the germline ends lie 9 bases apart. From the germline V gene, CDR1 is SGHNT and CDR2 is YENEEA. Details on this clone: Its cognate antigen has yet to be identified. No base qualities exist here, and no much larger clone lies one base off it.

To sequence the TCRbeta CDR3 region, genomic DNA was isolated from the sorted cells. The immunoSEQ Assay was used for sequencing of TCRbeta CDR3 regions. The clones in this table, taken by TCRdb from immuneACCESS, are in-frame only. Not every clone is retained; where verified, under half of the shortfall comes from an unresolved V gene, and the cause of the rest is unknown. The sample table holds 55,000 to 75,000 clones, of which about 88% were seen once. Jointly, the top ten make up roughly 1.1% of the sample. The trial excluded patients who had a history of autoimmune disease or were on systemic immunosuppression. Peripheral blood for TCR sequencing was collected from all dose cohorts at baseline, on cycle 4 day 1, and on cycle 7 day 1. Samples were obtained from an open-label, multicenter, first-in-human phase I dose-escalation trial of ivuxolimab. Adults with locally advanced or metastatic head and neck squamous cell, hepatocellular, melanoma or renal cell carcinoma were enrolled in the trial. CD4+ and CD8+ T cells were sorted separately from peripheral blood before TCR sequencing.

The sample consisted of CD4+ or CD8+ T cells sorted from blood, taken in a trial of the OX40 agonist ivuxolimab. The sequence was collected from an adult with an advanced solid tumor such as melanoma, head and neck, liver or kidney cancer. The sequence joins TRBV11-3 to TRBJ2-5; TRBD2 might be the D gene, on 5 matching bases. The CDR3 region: CASSLDGGGTQYF. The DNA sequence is TGTGCCAGCAGCTTAGACGGAGGAGGGACCCAGTACTTC.